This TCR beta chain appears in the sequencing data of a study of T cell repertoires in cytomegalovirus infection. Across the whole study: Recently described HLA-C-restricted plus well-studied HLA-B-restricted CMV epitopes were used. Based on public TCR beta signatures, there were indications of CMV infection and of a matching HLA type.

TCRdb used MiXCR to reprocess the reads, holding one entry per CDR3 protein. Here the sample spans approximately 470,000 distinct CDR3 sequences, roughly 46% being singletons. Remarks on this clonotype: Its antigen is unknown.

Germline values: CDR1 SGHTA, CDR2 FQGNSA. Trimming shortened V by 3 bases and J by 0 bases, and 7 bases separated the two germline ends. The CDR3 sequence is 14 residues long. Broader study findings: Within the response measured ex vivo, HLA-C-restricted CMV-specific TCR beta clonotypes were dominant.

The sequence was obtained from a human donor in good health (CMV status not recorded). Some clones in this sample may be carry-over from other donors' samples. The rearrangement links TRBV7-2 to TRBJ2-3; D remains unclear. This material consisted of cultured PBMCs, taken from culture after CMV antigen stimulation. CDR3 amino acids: CASSFVASTDTQYF. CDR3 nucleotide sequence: TGTGCCAGCAGCTTCGTCGCTAGCACAGATACGCAGTATTTT.